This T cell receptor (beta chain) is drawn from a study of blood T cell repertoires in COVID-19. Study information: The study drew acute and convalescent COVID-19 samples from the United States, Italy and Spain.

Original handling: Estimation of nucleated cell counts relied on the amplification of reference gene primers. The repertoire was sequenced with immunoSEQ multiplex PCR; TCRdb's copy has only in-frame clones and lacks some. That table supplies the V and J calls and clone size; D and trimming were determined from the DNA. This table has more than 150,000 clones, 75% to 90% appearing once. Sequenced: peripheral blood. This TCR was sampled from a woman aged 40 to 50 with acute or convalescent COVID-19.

CDR3 in amino acids: CASSLGDRTYGYTF. CDR3 sequence (DNA): TGTGCCAGCAGCTTAGGAGACAGGACCTATGGCTACACCTTC. This chain links TRBV7-8 with TRBJ1-2; a weak D match, TRBD1 (6 bases). The V gene lost 1 base and the J gene lost 4 bases, with 10 bases spanning the gap. From germline, CDR1 is SGHVS and CDR2 FQNEAQ. This CDR3 spans 14 amino acids.